This is a list of T cell receptor beta chains from one sample in a study of blood T cell repertoires in COVID-19. Here immunoSEQ multiplex PCR was the method, and the copy in TCRdb shows in-frame clones only, minus some. The table includes roughly 140,000 clones, roughly nine tenths detected once. The sequencing input was peripheral blood. The receptors were sampled from a woman between 55 and 75 years old with active or convalescent COVID-19. Each CDR3 is given with its conserved first and last residue. D genes are given only for firm matches.

d_gene: NA
v_gene: TRBV9
j_gene: TRBJ1-2
CDR3aa: CASRSGHDGYTF

d_gene: TRBD1
v_gene: TRBV7-2
j_gene: TRBJ1-1
CDR3aa: CASSLADRGTTEAFF

d_gene: NA
v_gene: TRBV7-2
j_gene: TRBJ2-1
CDR3aa: CASSLARGAVWNEQFF

d_gene: NA
v_gene: TRBV19
j_gene: TRBJ1-5
CDR3aa: CASSIGQHSNQPQHF

d_gene: NA
v_gene: TRBV28
j_gene: TRBJ2-3
CDR3aa: CASTGSTDTQYF

d_gene: NA
v_gene: TRBV5-1
j_gene: TRBJ2-1
CDR3aa: CASSLEGEQFF

d_gene: NA
v_gene: TRBV3-1/TRBV3-2
j_gene: TRBJ1-5
CDR3aa: CASSQDPQASQPQHF

d_gene: NA
v_gene: TRBV5-4
j_gene: TRBJ1-1
CDR3aa: CASSLAGELTEAFF

d_gene: NA
v_gene: TRBV19
j_gene: TRBJ1-5
CDR3aa: CASSAGGGNQPQHF

d_gene: TRBD2
v_gene: TRBV6-5
j_gene: TRBJ2-3
CDR3aa: CASSPSGYSTDTQYF

d_gene: TRBD1
v_gene: TRBV10-2
j_gene: TRBJ2-7
CDR3aa: CASSDTPTGRVGEQYF

d_gene: TRBD1
v_gene: TRBV19
j_gene: TRBJ1-2
CDR3aa: CASSMDRGNYGYTF

d_gene: TRBD1
v_gene: TRBV5-8
j_gene: TRBJ1-2
CDR3aa: CASIIEGTGYGYTF

d_gene: NA
v_gene: TRBV5-5
j_gene: TRBJ2-4
CDR3aa: CASSLGQRLAKNIQYF

d_gene: NA
v_gene: TRBV30
j_gene: TRBJ1-2
CDR3aa: CAWSGHAGRYGYTF

d_gene: TRBD1
v_gene: TRBV4-3
j_gene: TRBJ2-2
CDR3aa: CASSQERQGGTGELFF

d_gene: NA
v_gene: TRBV18
j_gene: TRBJ2-1
CDR3aa: CASSPRTGGYNEQFF

d_gene: NA
v_gene: TRBV5-1
j_gene: TRBJ2-7
CDR3aa: CASSFTRQAYYEQYF

d_gene: NA
v_gene: TRBV27
j_gene: TRBJ1-5
CDR3aa: CASSLAGMTNQPQHF

d_gene: NA
v_gene: TRBV4-3
j_gene: TRBJ1-5
CDR3aa: CASSQGGNQPQHF